Included here is one T cell receptor beta chain sequence, with context. The source of the sample is a study of control samples from healthy donors and cancer patients. Produced via immunoSEQ multiplex PCR; TCRdb's table is partial and in-frame only. The sample records some 130,000 clones, over 85% being singletons. Trimming shortened V by 8 bases and J by 3 bases, and 7 bases separated the two germline ends. Germline lookup yields CDR1 MDHEN and CDR2 SYDVKM. The CDR3 contains 11 residues. The sample consisted of blood. The chain joins TRBV28 to TRBJ2-5, with D unclear. This sequence originates from a young man in good health. CDR3 DNA sequence: TGTGCCAGCGCGAATGAAGAGACCCAGTACTTC. Translation gives CASANEETQYF.